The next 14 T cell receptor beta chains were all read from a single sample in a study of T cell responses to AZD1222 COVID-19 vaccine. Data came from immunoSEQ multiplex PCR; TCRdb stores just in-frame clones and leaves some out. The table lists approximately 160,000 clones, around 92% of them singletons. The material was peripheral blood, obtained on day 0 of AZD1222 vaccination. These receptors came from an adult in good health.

As DNA, the CDR3 is TGCGCCAGCAGCTTGACCGCAGGCCGATCCTATGGCTACACCTTC. Translated: CASSLTAGRSYGYTF. This chain uses TRBV5-1 with TRBJ1-2; unclear D gene. The V end was cut by 1 base, the J end by 4 bases, with 14 bases between. Germline lookup yields CDR1 SGHRS and CDR2 YFSETQ. The CDR3 length is 15 residues.

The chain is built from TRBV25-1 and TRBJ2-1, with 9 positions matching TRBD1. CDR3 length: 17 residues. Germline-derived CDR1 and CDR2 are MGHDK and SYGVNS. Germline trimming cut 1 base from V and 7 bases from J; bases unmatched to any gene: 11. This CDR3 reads CASSELGGGQGINEQFF. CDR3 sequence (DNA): TGTGCCAGCAGTGAATTGGGAGGGGGACAGGGAATAAATGAGCAGTTCTTC.

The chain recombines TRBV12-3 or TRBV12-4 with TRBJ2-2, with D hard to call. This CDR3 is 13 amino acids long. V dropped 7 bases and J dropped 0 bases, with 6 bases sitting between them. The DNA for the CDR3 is TGTGCCAGCACCATATCGAACACCGGGGAGCTGTTTTTT. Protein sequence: CASTISNTGELFF.

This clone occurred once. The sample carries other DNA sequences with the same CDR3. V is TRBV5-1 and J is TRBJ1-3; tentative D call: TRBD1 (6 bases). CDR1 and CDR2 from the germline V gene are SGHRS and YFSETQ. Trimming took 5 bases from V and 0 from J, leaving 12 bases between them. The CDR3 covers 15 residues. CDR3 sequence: CASSPGQTSGNTIYF. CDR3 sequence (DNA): TGCGCCAGCAGTCCCGGACAGACCTCTGGAAACACCATATATTTT. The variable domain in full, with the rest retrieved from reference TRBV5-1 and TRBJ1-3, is KAGVTQTPRYLIKTRGQQVTLSCSPISGHRSVSWYQQTPGQGLQFLFEYFSETQRNKGNFPGRFSGRQFSNSRSEMNVSTLELGDSALYLCASSPGQTSGNTIYFGEGSWLTVV.

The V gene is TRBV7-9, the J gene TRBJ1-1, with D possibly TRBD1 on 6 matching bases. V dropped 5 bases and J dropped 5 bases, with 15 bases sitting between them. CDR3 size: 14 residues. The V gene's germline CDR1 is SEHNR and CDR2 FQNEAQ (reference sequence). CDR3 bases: TGTGCCAGCAGCCTATCTTCAGGGGTTACTGAAGCTTTCTTT. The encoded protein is CASSLSSGVTEAFF.

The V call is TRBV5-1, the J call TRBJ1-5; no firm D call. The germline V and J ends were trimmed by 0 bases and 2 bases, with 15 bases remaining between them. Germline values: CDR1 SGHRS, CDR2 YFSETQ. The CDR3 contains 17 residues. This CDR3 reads CASSLVRTRGGNQPQHF. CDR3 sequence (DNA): TGCGCCAGCAGCTTGGTCAGGACGAGAGGTGGCAATCAGCCCCAGCATTTT.

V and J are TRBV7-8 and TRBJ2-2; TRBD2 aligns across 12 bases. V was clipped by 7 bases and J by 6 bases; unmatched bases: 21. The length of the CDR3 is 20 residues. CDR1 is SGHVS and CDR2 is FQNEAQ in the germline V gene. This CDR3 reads CASTATLAGGPRVISGELFF. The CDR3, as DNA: TGTGCCAGCACCGCAACGCTAGCGGGGGGGCCCCGAGTGATCTCCGGGGAGCTGTTTTTT.

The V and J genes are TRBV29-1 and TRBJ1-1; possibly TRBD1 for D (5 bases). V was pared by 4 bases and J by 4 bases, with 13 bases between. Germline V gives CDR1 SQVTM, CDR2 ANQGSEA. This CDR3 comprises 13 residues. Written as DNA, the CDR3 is TGCAGCGTTGTCGGGGACGCTGGCACTGAAGCTTTCTTT. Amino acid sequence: CSVVGDAGTEAFF.

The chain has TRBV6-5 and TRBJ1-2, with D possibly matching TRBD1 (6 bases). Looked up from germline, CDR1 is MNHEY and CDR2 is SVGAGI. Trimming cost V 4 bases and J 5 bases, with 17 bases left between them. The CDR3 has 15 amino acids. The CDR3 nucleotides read TGTGCCAGCAGTTTAAACCAGGGGTATTGGTATGGCTACACCTTC. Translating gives CASSLNQGYWYGYTF.

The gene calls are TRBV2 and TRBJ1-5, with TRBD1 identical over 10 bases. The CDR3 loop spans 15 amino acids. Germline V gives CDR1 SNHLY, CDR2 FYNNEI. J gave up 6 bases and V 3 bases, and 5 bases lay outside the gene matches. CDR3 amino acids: CASSEDRGISQPQHF. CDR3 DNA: TGTGCCAGCAGTGAGGACAGGGGGATTAGTCAGCCCCAGCATTTT.

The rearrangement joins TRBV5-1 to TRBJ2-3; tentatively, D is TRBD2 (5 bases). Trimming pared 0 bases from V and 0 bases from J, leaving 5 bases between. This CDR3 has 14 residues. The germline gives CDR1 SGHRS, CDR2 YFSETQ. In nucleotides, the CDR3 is TGCGCCAGCAGCTTGGCTAGCAGCACAGATACGCAGTATTTT. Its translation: CASSLASSTDTQYF.

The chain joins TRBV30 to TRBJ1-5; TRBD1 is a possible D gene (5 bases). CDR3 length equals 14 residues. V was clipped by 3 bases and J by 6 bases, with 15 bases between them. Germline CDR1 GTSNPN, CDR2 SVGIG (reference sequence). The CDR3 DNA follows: TGTGCCTGGAGCTCGGGTGTGGGGCTTCAGCCCCAGCATTTT. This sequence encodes CAWSSGVGLQPQHF.

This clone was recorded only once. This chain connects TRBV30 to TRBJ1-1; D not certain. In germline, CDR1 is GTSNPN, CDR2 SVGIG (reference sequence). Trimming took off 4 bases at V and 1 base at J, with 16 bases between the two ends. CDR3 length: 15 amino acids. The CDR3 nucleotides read TGTGCCTGGAAGACCTTATTGACGGCGAACACTGAAGCTTTCTTT. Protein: CAWKTLLTANTEAFF.

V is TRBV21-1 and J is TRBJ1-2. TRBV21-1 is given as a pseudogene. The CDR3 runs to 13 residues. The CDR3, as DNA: TGTGCCAGCAGCGCGGGGGAGGCTCGGGGCTACACCTTC. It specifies CASSAGEARGYTF.